This T cell receptor beta chain originates from a study of CD8 T cells in Susac syndrome. After extraction with the RNeasy kit, about 0.45 to 1 ug of the RNA was reverse transcribed using random hexamers. TCRdb called the immunoSEQ multiplex PCR reads again in MiXCR, with one record for every CDR3 protein. The sample shows about 210,000 distinct CDR3 sequences, 95% of them seen only once. A single count supports this clonotype. Stable or active relapsing-remitting multiple sclerosis, untreated and meeting revised McDonald criteria, defined the controls. The sequenced material came from CD4+ T cells from PBMCs. The TCR was taken from a human donor with multiple sclerosis.

In DNA form, the CDR3 reads TGCAGCGCCGGGGGGCAGACCTATGGCTACACCTTC. Translation: CSAGGQTYGYTF. The chain links TRBV29-1 to TRBJ1-2, with a weak D call TRBD1 (6 bases). Germline V CDR1 and CDR2: SQVTM, ANQGSEA. The V and J ends lost 7 bases and 4 bases respectively, with 13 bases between them. CDR3 length: 12 amino acids.